This T cell receptor (beta chain) was recovered during a study of cytomegalovirus exposure and HLA in healthy donors. Study information: About 80 million unique TCRs from HLA-typed donors were held in an early data release.

Study-wide points: Information on immune exposure was restricted to one variable (CMV serostatus). Earlier results showed most TCR beta V segments being productive about 87% or about 30% of the time.

The PCR contained 60 Vbeta and 13 Jbeta primers. Per the authors' pipeline: There were around 80 million unique TCR beta chains by a later count, and approximately 10 million of them were shared. Profiling relied on immunoSEQ multiplex PCR, and the TCRdb table lists in-frame clones only, not all of them. For V, J and clone size, that table is used; D and trimming come from the DNA. The repertoire holds about 130,000 clones, with 80% as singletons. The junction had 8 bases not matched to a gene; V was cut back by 6 bases and J by 5 bases. CDR3 size: 15 residues. Germline V gene sequence: CDR1 LNHDA, CDR2 SQIVND (reference sequence). Regarding this clone: Its matching antigen is unknown.

The chain is built from TRBV19 and TRBJ1-1; 11 positions agree with TRBD1. Sequencing used PBMCs. The sequence was obtained from a female donor in good health and CMV-seronegative. The CDR3 DNA reads as TGTGCCAGTAGGGTCGGGACAGGGGGTCGGACTGAAGCTTTCTTT. This codes for CASRVGTGGRTEAFF.